This T cell receptor beta chain was identified in a study of blood T cell repertoires in COVID-19. Study background: T cells, B-cell-depleted T cells, or PBMCs provided the cDNA or gDNA that served as material.

Germline V gene sequence: CDR1 SGHRS, CDR2 YFSETQ. The V and J ends lost 0 bases and 3 bases, in that order; junction bases with no gene match: 2. CDR3 size: 14 residues. Data came from immunoSEQ multiplex PCR; TCRdb stores just in-frame clones and leaves some out. The sample lists fewer than 110,000 clones, 87% occurring once. Sequenced sample: peripheral blood. This sequence was found in a man aged 50 or older in a cohort sampled during active COVID-19. The chain joins TRBV5-1 to TRBJ2-7; 8 nucleotides agree with TRBD1. The chain's CDR3 is CASSLAGGYYEQYV. The DNA for the CDR3 is TGCGCCAGCAGCTTGGCAGGGGGCTACTACGAGCAGTACGTC.